The next 5 T cell receptor beta chains were all read from a single sample in a study of type 1 regulatory T cells. Their antigens are not known. TCRdb redid the calling of the reads with MiXCR, one entry per CDR3 protein. The profile shows around 14,000 distinct CDR3 sequences, roughly 13% of them singletons. Sequenced material: cultured T cells, either the whole culture or a sorted T cell fraction (not recorded which). These TCRs come from a human donor in good health.

This clonotype is medium-sized within its sample. In nucleotides, the CDR3 is TGCGCCAGCAGGTGGGCAGGAGATACGCAGTATTTT. It codes for CASRWAGDTQYF. The V gene is TRBV5-1, the J gene TRBJ2-3; no reliable D call. V was shortened by 5 bases and J by 5 bases, with 9 bases between the two germline ends. Germline V gives CDR1 SGHRS, CDR2 YFSETQ. This CDR3 contains 12 residues. The full variable domain, its missing parts supplied by reference TRBV5-1 and TRBJ2-3, is KAGVTQTPRYLIKTRGQQVTLSCSPISGHRSVSWYQQTPGQGLQFLFEYFSETQRNKGNFPGRFSGRQFSNSRSEMNVSTLELGDSALYLCASRWAGDTQYFGPGTRLTVL.

This clonotype was detected ten times or more. The chain employs TRBV5-1 and TRBJ2-1; 10 bases match TRBD2. The germline CDR1 and CDR2 sequences are SGHRS and YFSETQ. Germline trimming cut 2 bases from V and 5 bases from J; bases unmatched to any gene: 1. CDR3 length: 14 residues. CDR3 sequence reads: CASSFLAGDNEQFF. The CDR3 nucleotides are TGCGCCAGCAGCTTCCTAGCGGGAGACAATGAGCAGTTCTTC.

This clonotype was recorded at least ten times. This chain uses TRBV24-1 with TRBJ2-7, with D possibly TRBD1 on 5 matching bases. Germline assignment: CDR1 KGHDR and CDR2 SFDVKD. The CDR3 runs to 12 residues. Trimming pared 7 bases from V and 2 bases from J, leaving 8 bases between. CDR3 bases: TGTGCCACCAGCCAGGGTACCTACGAGCAGTACTTC. It specifies CATSQGTYEQYF.

This clonotype was detected many times. The chain employs TRBV3-1 and TRBJ2-3; D gene ambiguous. Germline V gives CDR1 LGHDT, CDR2 YNNKEL (reference sequence). V lost 1 base, J lost 2 bases, and 13 bases lay in between. CDR3 length: 16 residues. CDR3: CASSQGTGSFTDTQYF. The CDR3 DNA reads as TGTGCCAGCAGCCAAGGCACCGGATCTTTCACAGATACGCAGTATTTT.

At least ten counts were recorded for this clonotype. This sequence joins TRBV6-5 and TRBJ1-6, with unresolved D. The CDR3 covers 13 residues. CDR1 MNHEY and CDR2 SVGAGI come from the germline V gene. V was pared by 4 bases and J by 10 bases, with 11 bases between. This chain's CDR3 is CASSFHKESPLHF. CDR3 nucleotide sequence: TGTGCCAGCAGTTTCCACAAGGAGTCACCCCTCCACTTT.